This TCR beta chain was captured in a study of blood T cells in healthy people across ages. Study findings and constraints: TCR beta diversity correlated strongly with naive T cell percentage.

Alongside a J-beta primer mix, a sample-barcoded 5' primer served in a second PCR lasting roughly 7 to 12 cycles. TCRdb processed the 5' RACE reads anew with MiXCR; each CDR3 protein has one entry. The data contain about 380,000 distinct CDR3 sequences, roughly half of them singletons. CDR3 length: 15 amino acids. The ends lost 5 bases at V and 4 bases at J; junction bases unmatched: 8. The germline V gene has CDR1 KGHDR and CDR2 SFDVKD. Concerning this clonotype itself: Its target is unknown.

Donors gave around 10 milliliters of peripheral blood apiece. At least 6.5 million PBMCs were isolated per sample. This TCR came from a man between 60 and 75 years old in good health. Sequenced: blood. This chain links TRBV24-1 with TRBJ2-5; TRBD2 agrees at 8 bases. In nucleotides, the CDR3 is TGTGCCACCAGTGCGTTGGCTAGCGGGCCAGAGACCCAGTACTTC. Protein product: CATSALASGPETQYF.